Given below is one T cell receptor (beta chain) in context. The sample belongs to a study of T cell repertoires in cytomegalovirus infection. Background on the study: From public TCR beta signatures came an indication of both CMV infection and matching HLA type.

TCRdb reprocessed the reads with MiXCR, giving one entry per CDR3 protein. The sample holds some 220,000 distinct CDR3 sequences, over 9% seen once. CDR1 and CDR2 from the germline V gene are SQVTM and ANQGSEA. V lost 7 bases and J lost 0; bases outside the gene matches: 3. The CDR3 is 12 residues long. The genes are TRBV29-1 and TRBJ2-7, with 7 bases identical to TRBD2. Sequencing was done on a sample of PBMCs. This TCR was sampled from a human donor in good health (CMV status not recorded). Some clones in this sample may be carry-over from other donors' samples. CDR3 protein: CSGGGGSYEQYF. As DNA, the CDR3 is TGCAGCGGGGGGGGAGGCTCCTACGAGCAGTACTTC.